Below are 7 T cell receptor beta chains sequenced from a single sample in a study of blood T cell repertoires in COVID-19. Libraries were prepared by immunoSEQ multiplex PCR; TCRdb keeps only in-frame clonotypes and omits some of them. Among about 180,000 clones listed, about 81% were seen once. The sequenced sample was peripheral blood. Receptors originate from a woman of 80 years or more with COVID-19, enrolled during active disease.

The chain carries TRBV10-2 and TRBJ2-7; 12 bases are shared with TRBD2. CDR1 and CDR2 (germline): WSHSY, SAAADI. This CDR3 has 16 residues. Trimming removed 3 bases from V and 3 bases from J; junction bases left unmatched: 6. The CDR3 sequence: CASSDSSGRAVYEQYF. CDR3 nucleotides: TGCGCCAGCAGTGATTCTAGCGGGAGGGCCGTCTACGAGCAGTACTTC.

The CDR3 region has the DNA TGTGCCATCAGTGAGTCGGGACGGGAGTCTGGCTACACCTTC. It yields the protein CAISESGRESGYTF. The chain joins TRBV10-3 to TRBJ1-2, with D tentatively TRBD1 (5 bases). The V gene lost 0 bases and the J gene lost 7 bases, with 12 bases spanning the gap. Germline V gives CDR1 ENHRY, CDR2 SYGVKD. This CDR3 is 14 amino acids long.

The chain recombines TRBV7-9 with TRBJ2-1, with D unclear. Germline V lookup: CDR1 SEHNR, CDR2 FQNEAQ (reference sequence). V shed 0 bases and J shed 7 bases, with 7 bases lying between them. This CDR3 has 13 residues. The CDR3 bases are TGTGCCAGCAGCTTAGCGCTATGGAATGAGCAGTTCTTC. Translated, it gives CASSLALWNEQFF.

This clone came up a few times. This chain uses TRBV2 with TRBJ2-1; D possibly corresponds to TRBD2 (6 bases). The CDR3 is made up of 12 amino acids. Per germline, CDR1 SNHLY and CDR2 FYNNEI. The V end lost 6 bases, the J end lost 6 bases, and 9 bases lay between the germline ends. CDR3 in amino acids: CASSQGGNEQFF. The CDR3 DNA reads TGTGCCAGCAGCCAGGGAGGCAATGAGCAGTTCTTC.

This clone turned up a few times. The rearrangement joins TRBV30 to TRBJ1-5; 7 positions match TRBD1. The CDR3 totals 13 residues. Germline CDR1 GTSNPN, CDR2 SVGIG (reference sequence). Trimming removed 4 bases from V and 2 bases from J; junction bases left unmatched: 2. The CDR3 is CAWNTGGNQPQHF. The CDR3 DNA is TGTGCCTGGAATACAGGGGGCAATCAGCCCCAGCATTTT.

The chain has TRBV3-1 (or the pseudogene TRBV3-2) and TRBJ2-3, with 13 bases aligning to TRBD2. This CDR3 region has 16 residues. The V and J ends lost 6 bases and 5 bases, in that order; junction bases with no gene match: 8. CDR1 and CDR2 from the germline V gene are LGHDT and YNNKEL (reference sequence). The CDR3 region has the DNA TGTGCCAGCAGTCCCACTAGCGGGGGGGCCGTAGATACGCAGTATTTT. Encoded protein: CASSPTSGGAVDTQYF.

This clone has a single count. This CDR3 is CASSLRDRVWAEAFF. CDR3 sequence (DNA): TGTGCCAGCAGCTTAAGGGACAGGGTTTGGGCAGAAGCTTTCTTT. The chain is built from TRBV7-2 and TRBJ1-1; 9 bases align to TRBD1. The CDR3 runs to 15 residues. CDR1 and CDR2 (germline): SGHTA, FQGNSA. J lost 8 bases, V lost 2 bases, and 9 bases had no gene match.